This T cell receptor (beta chain) was observed in a study of human T cells and chemical hapten exposure. Study outcomes and limitations: Because all patients had alopecia, their immune responses might differ from healthy ones.

CDR1 and CDR2 (germline): LNHDA, SQIVND (reference sequence). V shed 4 bases and J shed 7 bases, with 22 bases lying between them. This CDR3 is 17 amino acids long. This clonotype was counted many times. Its antigen is as yet unknown. Specified time point: patch test 2, 6 weeks after DPC sensitization. The treatment is: therapeutic diphenylcyclopropenone sensitization with weekly scalp DPC. TCRdb reprocessed the RACE reads with MiXCR, giving one entry per CDR3 protein. The table includes about 69,000 distinct CDR3 sequences, about a tenth detected once. The sample in question was whole blood, obtained in connection with sensitization to the hapten diphenylcyclopropenone (DPC). This clonotype was obtained from a woman aged 45-59 years with alopecia areata. Some clones in this sample may be carry-over from other donors' samples. The rearrangement joins TRBV19 to TRBJ2-2; D not resolved. The CDR3 region is CASSSLSEFSRVGELFF. The CDR3, as DNA: TGTGCCAGTAGTAGCCTGTCTGAGTTCAGTCGGGTCGGGGAGCTGTTTTTT.